Sequencing of this TCR beta chain was carried out in a study of T-cell reconstitution after alpha-beta-depleted transplantation in children. The CDR3 consists of 13 residues. The V gene lost 6 bases and the J gene lost 6 bases, with 11 bases spanning the gap. This clonotype was counted at least ten times. Its antigen is unidentified. Overall study results and limits: High day-60 TCRbeta diversity in some patients came from surviving recipient T cells and thymic progenitors. At around two months after transplant, the alpha-beta T cells were reportedly derived from several hundred expanded clones that came from non-depleted graft cells.

Molecular barcoding with unique molecular identifiers was used for the TCRbeta library. MiXCR, run by TCRdb on the PCR reads, gives a single entry per CDR3 protein. Among fewer than 750,000 distinct CDR3 sequences listed, 25% to 30% were seen once. The origin of this receptor is a boy in the first two years of life with Wiskott-Aldrich syndrome, due to receive a stem cell transplant. The gene calls are TRBV12-3 or TRBV12-4 and TRBJ2-2; possibly TRBD2 for D (6 bases). The source material was PBMCs, sampled before TCRalphabeta/CD19-depleted stem cell transplant. CDR3 region: CASSIIAAGELFF. The CDR3 DNA reads TGTGCCAGCAGCATAATAGCGGCCGGGGAGCTGTTTTTT.